Listed here is a single TCR beta chain. As yet, its antigen is unknown. The data stem from a study of T cell responses to AZD1222 COVID-19 vaccine. Study overall: Second doses that came at about 4 or about 12 weeks were put together. Overall study findings and caveats: White British people made up most donors, females outnumbered males, and clonal diversity was possibly underestimated.

Repertoires were generated with immunoSEQ multiplex PCR, while TCRdb's copy carries only in-frame clones and drops some. Among around 120,000 clones listed, 85% to 90% were seen once. V was clipped by 4 bases and J by 6 bases; unmatched bases: 14. Germline V CDR1 and CDR2: MDHEN, SYDVKM. CDR3 length: 18 residues. This TCR came from an adult in good health. The chain recombines TRBV28 with TRBJ2-3, with TRBD2 identical over 12 bases. The material sequenced was peripheral blood, taken on day 0 of AZD1222 vaccination. CDR3 sequence (DNA): TGTGCCAGCAGTTCTCCGGGACTAGCGGGCCCCCGAGGGGATACGCAGTATTTT. Translated: CASSSPGLAGPRGDTQYF.